A single sample is the source of the 12 T cell receptor beta chains below, sequenced in a study of siplizumab effects on memory and regulatory T cells. Method: immunoSEQ multiplex PCR; TCRdb's copy keeps in-frame clones and lacks some. The table shows over 45,000 clones, with about 98% occurring only once. Sequencing used naive CD8+ T cells sorted from blood. The receptors originated from a human donor in good health.

This clone was counted once. J is TRBJ2-7 and V is TRBV9; perhaps D is TRBD1 or TRBD2 (5 bases each). Trimming took off 4 bases at V and 0 bases at J, with 14 bases between the two ends. CDR1 is SGDLS and CDR2 is YYNGEE in the germline V gene. This CDR3 has 15 amino acids. CDR3 coding DNA: TGTGCCAGCAGCATCGGGACGCACCTCTCCTACGAGCAGTACTTC. It yields the protein CASSIGTHLSYEQYF. The entire variable domain, with the rest obtained from reference TRBV9 and TRBJ2-7, is as follows: DSGVTQTPKHLITATGQRVTLRCSPRSGDLSVYWYQQSLDQGLQFLIQYYNGEERAKGNILERFSAQQFPDLHSELNLSSLELGDSALYFCASSIGTHLSYEQYFGPGTRLTVT.

J is TRBJ2-3 and V is TRBV9; 7 bases are shared with TRBD2. This CDR3 comprises 16 residues. The V and J ends lost 0 bases and 1 base, in that order; junction bases with no gene match: 5. The V gene's germline CDR1 is SGDLS and CDR2 YYNGEE. This CDR3 reads CASSVGSRGGTDTQYF. CDR3 bases: TGTGCCAGCAGCGTAGGATCTCGGGGGGGCACAGATACGCAGTATTTT. The whole variable domain, filled in from reference TRBV9 and TRBJ2-3, reads DSGVTQTPKHLITATGQRVTLRCSPRSGDLSVYWYQQSLDQGLQFLIQYYNGEERAKGNILERFSAQQFPDLHSELNLSSLELGDSALYFCASSVGSRGGTDTQYFGPGTRLTVL.

V usage is TRBV29-1 and J usage is TRBJ2-1; D is possibly TRBD2 (7 bases). Germline V gene lookup returns CDR1 SQVTM and CDR2 ANQGSEA. V was cut by 0 bases and J by 0 bases, with 18 bases left in between. The CDR3 covers 18 residues. CDR3 sequence: CSVEDLLGGGGSYNEQFF. As DNA, the CDR3 is TGCAGCGTTGAAGATCTGTTGGGGGGAGGGGGCTCCTACAATGAGCAGTTCTTC.

The CDR3 nucleotides are TGTGCCACCAGCAGCGGGGAATCAGACGGGGAGCTGTTTTTT. This codes for CATSSGESDGELFF. The chain has TRBV15 and TRBJ2-2, with D possibly being TRBD2 (5 bases). V dropped 3 bases and J dropped 7 bases, with 12 bases sitting between them. Germline V gene lookup returns CDR1 LNHNV and CDR2 YYDKDF (reference sequence). The CDR3 runs to 14 residues. Full variable domain (rest looked up from reference TRBV15 and TRBJ2-2): DAMVIQNPRYQVTQFGKPVTLSCSQTLNHNVMYWYQQKSSQAPKLLFHYYDKDFNNEADTPDNFQSRRPNTSFCFLDIRSPGLGDTAMYLCATSSGESDGELFFGEGSRLTVL.

V is TRBV29-1 and J is TRBJ1-2; D unresolved. V lost 2 bases and J 8 bases, leaving 9 bases between the germline ends. CDR1 and CDR2 (germline): SQVTM, ANQGSEA. The CDR3 is 11 residues long. In nucleotides, the CDR3 is TGCAGCGTTGAACAGAACGACGGCTACACCTTC. This sequence encodes CSVEQNDGYTF.

The genes are TRBV5-1 and TRBJ1-2; 11 nucleotides line up with TRBD1. The CDR3 contains 15 residues. V was clipped by 4 bases and J by 6 bases; unmatched bases: 8. In germline, CDR1 is SGHRS, CDR2 YFSETQ. The CDR3 DNA reads TGCGCCAGCAGCCCCGGACAGGGGGCAATGGATGGCTACACCTTC. This translates into CASSPGQGAMDGYTF.

The chain carries TRBV28 and TRBJ1-1, with D hard to call. Trimming removed 1 base at V and 1 base at J, with 10 bases between. The CDR3 extends over 15 amino acids. Germline V gene data show CDR1 as MDHEN and CDR2 as SYDVKM. CDR3 region: CASSLFVGKNTEAFF. DNA for the CDR3: TGTGCCAGCAGTTTATTTGTTGGAAAGAACACTGAAGCTTTCTTT.

This clone was found once. This chain joins TRBV30 and TRBJ2-5; 8 bases are a match to TRBD2. The germline V gene encodes CDR1 GTSNPN and CDR2 SVGIG (reference sequence). The CDR3 extends over 14 amino acids. The V gene end was trimmed by 1 base and the J gene end by 5 bases; junction bases not matched to a gene: 6. The CDR3 DNA follows: TGTGCCTGGAGTGCCGGACTAGCCGGGGAGACCCAGTACTTC. Translated, it gives CAWSAGLAGETQYF.

The chain is built from TRBV9 and TRBJ2-1; D gene unclear. Trimming shortened V by 0 bases and J by 9 bases, and 10 bases separated the two germline ends. The CDR3 runs 13 residues. Per germline, CDR1 SGDLS and CDR2 YYNGEE. CDR3 nucleotides: TGTGCCAGCAGCGTAGGTAAGGGAACTGAGCAGTTCTTC. It encodes CASSVGKGTEQFF.

The CDR3 spells CASQLAGAYEQYF. For the CDR3, the DNA is TGTGCCAGCCAACTAGCGGGAGCGTACGAGCAGTACTTC. The chain combines TRBV27 with TRBJ2-7, with 11 positions matching TRBD2. Germline lookup yields CDR1 MNHEY and CDR2 SMNVEV (reference sequence). V lost 8 bases and J lost 4; bases outside the gene matches: 4. The CDR3 has 13 residues.

The J gene is TRBJ2-7, the V gene TRBV5-6; 9 nucleotides line up with TRBD2. The CDR3 runs to 16 residues. Per the germline V gene, CDR1 is SGHDT and CDR2 is YYEEEE. Trimming took 1 base from V and 4 from J; bases not matched to a gene: 9. This chain's CDR3 is CASSLWRAGGIYEQYF. The CDR3 coding sequence is TGTGCCAGCAGCTTGTGGCGAGCGGGAGGTATTTACGAGCAGTACTTC.

The chain carries TRBV7-8 and TRBJ2-7; D is perhaps TRBD2 (6 bases). From germline, CDR1 is SGHVS and CDR2 FQNEAQ. The V end was cut by 0 bases, the J end by 4 bases, with 13 bases between. This CDR3 has 15 amino acids. This CDR3 reads CASSLAEGARYEQYF. CDR3 coding DNA: TGTGCCAGCAGCTTAGCGGAGGGCGCAAGGTACGAGCAGTACTTC. The variable domain in full, completed from reference TRBV7-8 and TRBJ2-7, reads GAGVSQSPRYKVAKRGQDVALRCDPISGHVSLFWYQQALGQGPEFLTYFQNEAQLDKSGLPSDRFFAERPEGSVSTLKIQRTQQEDSAVYLCASSLAEGARYEQYFGPGTRLTVT.